This T cell receptor beta chain derives from a study of cytotoxic CD8 clonotypes in ibrutinib-treated CLL. About the research overall: Patients attained approximately 24 partial and 2 complete responses; at median approximately 68 months, roughly 15 remained remitted while approximately 12 progressed. Collecting the response samples happened after a median around twelve months of treatment, with a range of 6 to 36.

The germline gives CDR1 SGHRS, CDR2 YFSETQ. After removal of 4 bases from V and 4 bases from J, the junction contained 3 bases not matched to a gene. The CDR3 has 14 amino acids. Investigators sought sequencing depths of between 1 in 200,000 and 1 in 1 million T cells. Profiled with immunoSEQ multiplex PCR; TCRdb holds only in-frame clones, not every one. The repertoire consists of about 17,000 clones, with roughly 60% occurring once and the leading ten covering roughly 25%. This receptor was identified in a human donor with chronic lymphocytic leukemia. Sequencing was performed on PBMCs, taken after 12 months of ibrutinib treatment. The J gene is TRBJ2-2, the V gene TRBV5-1, with 8 bases matching TRBD1. The DNA for the CDR3 is TGCGCCAGCAGCCCAGGGGGCATCACCGGGGAGCTGTTTTTT. Protein sequence: CASSPGGITGELFF.